The sequence of this TCR beta chain was determined in a study of T-cell reconstitution after alpha-beta-depleted transplantation in children. Many counts were recorded for this clonotype. Its target is unknown. Study conclusions and caveats: A year post-transplant, T-cell counts and diversity derived mostly from newly produced T cells. From surviving recipient T cells and thymic progenitors came the high day-60 TCRbeta diversity observed in some patients.

Germline CDR1 MNHEY, CDR2 SVGAGI. Trimming took 6 bases from V and 0 from J; bases not matched to a gene: 17. This CDR3 is built from 19 residues. Preparation of the TCRbeta library used unique molecular identifiers. Each CDR3 protein gets one entry after TCRdb re-called the PCR reads with MiXCR. The data show some 220,000 distinct CDR3 sequences, with approximately 11% seen just once and 25% to 30% held by the top ten. The gene calls are TRBV6-5 and TRBJ2-7; 10 bases line up with TRBD1. This receptor was taken from a child less than two years old with acute myeloid leukemia, due to receive a stem cell transplant. Material: PBMCs, obtained before TCRalphabeta/CD19-depleted stem cell transplant. The CDR3 DNA sequence: TGTGCCAGCAGCTTTTCGGGACAGGGGACGTCCCAGTCCTCCTACGAGCAGTACTTC. It specifies CASSFSGQGTSQSSYEQYF.